The clone carrying this T cell receptor beta chain occurred a few times. Measured with immunoSEQ multiplex PCR; TCRdb has only the in-frame clones, and not every one. The table lists about 110 clones, about 80% of them singletons. These data are taken from a study of chemoradiotherapy in HPV16-positive cancers. The ends were cut back, 2 bases at V and 1 base at J, with 11 bases in the middle. This CDR3 is built from 15 residues. The germline V gene encodes CDR1 MNHEY and CDR2 SMNVEV (reference sequence). The receptor was isolated from a human donor with HPV-associated anogenital cancer. This chain links TRBV27 with TRBJ1-1, with D uncertain. This specimen consisted of tumor tissue, obtained from a patient who underwent chemoradiotherapy. This CDR3 is CASSLMFGRNTEAFF. Written as DNA, the CDR3 is TGTGCCAGCAGTTTAATGTTCGGCAGGAACACTGAAGCTTTCTTT.